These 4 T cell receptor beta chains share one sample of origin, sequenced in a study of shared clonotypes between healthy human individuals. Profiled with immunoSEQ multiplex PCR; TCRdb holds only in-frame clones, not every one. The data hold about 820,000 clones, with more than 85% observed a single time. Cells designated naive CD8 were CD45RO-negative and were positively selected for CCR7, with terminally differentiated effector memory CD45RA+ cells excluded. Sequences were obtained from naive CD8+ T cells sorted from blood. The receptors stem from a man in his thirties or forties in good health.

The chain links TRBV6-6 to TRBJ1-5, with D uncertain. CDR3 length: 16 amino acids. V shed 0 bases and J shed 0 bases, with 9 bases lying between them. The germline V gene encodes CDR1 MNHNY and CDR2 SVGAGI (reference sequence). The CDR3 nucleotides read TGTGCCAGCAGTTACTCATGGGAAGATAGCAATCAGCCCCAGCATTTT. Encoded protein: CASSYSWEDSNQPQHF.

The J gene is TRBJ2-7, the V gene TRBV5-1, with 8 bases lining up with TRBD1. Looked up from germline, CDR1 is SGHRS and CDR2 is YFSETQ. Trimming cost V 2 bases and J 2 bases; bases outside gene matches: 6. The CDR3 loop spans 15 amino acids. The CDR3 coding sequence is TGCGCCAGCAGCTTTTTTTTGGACAGGGCCTACGAGCAGTACTTC. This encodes CASSFFLDRAYEQYF.

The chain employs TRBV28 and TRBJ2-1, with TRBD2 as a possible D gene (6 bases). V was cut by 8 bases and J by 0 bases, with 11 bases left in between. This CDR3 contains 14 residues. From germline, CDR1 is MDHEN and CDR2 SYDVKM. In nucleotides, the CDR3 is TGTGCCAGCGGCATTAGCGGCTCCTACAATGAGCAGTTCTTC. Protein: CASGISGSYNEQFF.

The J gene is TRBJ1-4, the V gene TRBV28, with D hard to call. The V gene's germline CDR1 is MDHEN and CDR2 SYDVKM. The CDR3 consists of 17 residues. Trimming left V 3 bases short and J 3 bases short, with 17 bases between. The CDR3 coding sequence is TGTGCCAGCAGTTTGCGTCTCGCGGGTACAGCTAATGAAAAACTGTTTTTT. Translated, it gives CASSLRLAGTANEKLFF.